The subject of this entry is one T cell receptor beta chain. The germline V gene has CDR1 SNHLY and CDR2 FYNNEI. This CDR3 region has 16 residues. V lost 2 bases, J lost 10 bases, and 21 bases lay in between. The data were taken from a study of blood T cell repertoires in COVID-19. In the original processing: Amplification of reference gene primers provided the estimated nucleated cell counts. Libraries were prepared by immunoSEQ multiplex PCR; TCRdb keeps only in-frame clonotypes and omits some of them. That table is the source of V, J and clone size, and D and trimming were worked out from the DNA. The sample lists fewer than 250,000 clones; around 83% were seen once.

This clonotype originated in a man aged 45 to 65 with active or convalescent COVID-19. Sequencing was performed on peripheral blood. The V gene is TRBV2, the J gene TRBJ2-1; D not certain. The DNA of the CDR3 is TGTGCCAGCAGTGAAAGGCTCCAAACCCCAATGAGGGAGCAGTTCTTC. Protein: CASSERLQTPMREQFF.